A selection of T cell receptor beta chains follows, all from one sample in a study of vaccination and CD4 T cells after COVID-19. TCRdb analysed the PCR reads with MiXCR anew, one entry per CDR3 protein. The top ten clones hold roughly 32% of a sample with 7,500 or so distinct CDR3 sequences, under 25% of them seen once. Antigens of these TCRs are unknown. Sequencing was performed on CD4+ T cells from blood, cultured in vitro. The receptors here all came from a human donor in good health. Each CDR3 is given with its conserved first and last residue. The D gene is left open where the match is weak. Clone sizes are given selectively: once, few, many, or a class where the clone is expanded.

cdr3_nt cdr3_aa v_call cdr3_length j_call clone_size d_call
TGTGCCAGCAGTGCTATGGCAAGTAGGACAGATACGCAGTATTTT CASSAMASRTDTQYF TRBV27 15 TRBJ2-3 few NA
TGTGCCAGCAGCCAGCACTGGGTCAGCAATCAGCCCCAGCATTTT CASSQHWVSNQPQHF TRBV5-5 15 TRBJ1-5 NA NA
TGTGCCAGCACAACAGCAGATACGCAGTATTTT CASTTADTQYF TRBV2 11 TRBJ2-3 few NA
TGTGCCAGCAGTGAATTCCTCTCCGTAGATGAGCAGTTCTTC CASSEFLSVDEQFF TRBV6-1 14 TRBJ2-1 NA NA
TGCGCCAGCAGTGAGTCGGGTGGGGGGGGCTCTTCCACTGAAGCTTTCTTT CASSESGGGGSSTEAFF TRBV10-1 17 TRBJ1-1 NA NA
TGCAGTGGGACAGACGCTAGCACAGATACGCAGTATTTT CSGTDASTDTQYF TRBV20-1 13 TRBJ2-3 few NA
TGCAGTGCCCCTGGACTAGCGGAGCCCTACGAGCAGTACTTC CSAPGLAEPYEQYF TRBV20-1 14 TRBJ2-7 medium-sized TRBD2
TGTGCCAGTAGTATCGCCAGGGGCTCGAGGACAGATACGCAGTATTTT CASSIARGSRTDTQYF TRBV19 16 TRBJ2-3 NA NA
TGCGCCAGCAGCCGTGGACAGGCGAACTATGGCTACACCTTC CASSRGQANYGYTF TRBV5-1 14 TRBJ1-2 NA TRBD1
TGTGCCAGCAGTTTAGATTCCGGACACATGAACACTGAAGCTTTCTTT CASSLDSGHMNTEAFF TRBV27 16 TRBJ1-1 NA NA
TGTGCCAGCAGCTTGGGAACGGAAGCTTTCTTT CASSLGTEAFF TRBV7-9 11 TRBJ1-1 few NA